A selection of T cell receptor beta chains follows, all from one sample in a study of technical replicates of blood from a few donors. Sequencing used immunoSEQ multiplex PCR; TCRdb keeps in-frame clones, though not all of them. This table holds around 95,000 clones, approximately 93% found once. The specimen was T cells isolated from PBMCs. The receptors stem from a human donor in good health. CDR3s include the opening cysteine and the closing phenylalanine or tryptophan. The D gene is left open where the match is weak. A row's size may be missing; if present it is once, few, many or a size class.

V gene	clone size	J gene	D gene	CDR3 protein	CDR3 DNA
TRBV19	-	TRBJ2-7	-	CASSLSWTLDYEQYF	TGTGCCAGTAGTTTATCCTGGACATTGGACTACGAGCAGTACTTC
TRBV11-2	-	TRBJ2-7	TRBD2	CASSYGGAQYF	TGTGCCAGCAGTTACGGGGGGGCACAGTACTTC
TRBV19	-	TRBJ2-7	TRBD2	CASSTLAVSTEQYF	TGTGCCAGTAGCACACTAGCGGTTTCCACCGAGCAGTACTTC
TRBV9	-	TRBJ2-3	TRBD2	CASSVSGGGGTTDTQYF	TGTGCCAGCAGCGTCTCCGGCGGCGGGGGAACCACAGATACGCAGTATTTT
TRBV19	-	TRBJ1-6	TRBD1	CASSRQTGTENSPLHF	TGTGCCAGTAGCCGCCAGACAGGGACGGAGAATTCACCCCTCCACTTT
TRBV28	-	TRBJ1-3	TRBD1	CASSRLDRVTGNTIYF	TGTGCCAGCAGCCGTTTAGACAGGGTGACTGGAAACACCATATATTTT
TRBV7-6	-	TRBJ2-2	-	CASSPPTGELFF	TGTGCCAGCAGCCCTCCCACCGGGGAGCTGTTTTTT
TRBV6-5	-	TRBJ2-5	TRBD2	CASSSRGGARETQYF	TGTGCCAGCAGTTCGCGCGGGGGGGCCCGCGAGACCCAGTACTTC
TRBV6-1	-	TRBJ2-5	TRBD1	CASSENRGIGETQYF	TGTGCCAGCAGTGAAAACAGGGGTATAGGGGAGACCCAGTACTTC
TRBV28	-	TRBJ2-1	-	CASSPMYGPNSYNEQFF	TGTGCCAGCAGCCCCATGTATGGGCCCAACTCCTACAATGAGCAGTTCTTC
TRBV29-1	once	TRBJ2-7	-	CSVLVYEQYF	TGCAGCGTTCTCGTCTACGAGCAGTACTTC
TRBV19	-	TRBJ2-3	-	CASSIKLGTDTQYF	TGTGCCAGTAGTATAAAGCTAGGAACAGATACGCAGTATTTT
TRBV28	-	TRBJ2-2	TRBD1	CASSLYDRGRPNTGELFF	TGTGCCAGCAGTTTATATGACAGGGGGCGTCCGAACACCGGGGAGCTGTTTTTT
TRBV19	-	TRBJ2-5	TRBD2	CASSTLGGTETQYF	TGTGCCAGTAGTACTCTGGGGGGGACAGAGACCCAGTACTTC
TRBV28	-	TRBJ1-2	TRBD1	CASSLGTGVGYTF	TGTGCCAGCAGTTTAGGGACAGGGGTCGGCTACACCTTC
TRBV6-5	-	TRBJ2-5	-	CASSHNRDQETQYF	TGTGCCAGCAGTCACAACAGGGACCAAGAGACCCAGTACTTC
TRBV6-5	-	TRBJ2-1	TRBD1	CASSSGTGTYNEQFF	TGTGCCAGCAGCTCCGGGACAGGGACCTACAATGAGCAGTTCTTC
TRBV4-2	-	TRBJ2-1	TRBD2	CASSLTSGGVSEQFF	TGTGCCAGCAGCCTCACTAGCGGGGGGGTAAGTGAGCAGTTCTTC